These 30 T cell receptor beta chains came from one sample sequenced in a study of regulatory T cells in long-lasting Graves disease. HTBI primers from iRepertoire and Arm-PCR of CDR3 regions yielded the TCR beta libraries. MiXCR was run by TCRdb on the multiplex PCR reads, yielding one entry per CDR3 protein. The profile shows some 250,000 distinct CDR3 sequences, around a sixth of them singletons. Time point noted: newly diagnosed GD, antithyroid drugs for less than 3 months. PBMC RNA served as the TCR library source. The data were also submitted as part of a second study, on T cells in Graves' hyperthyroidism and ophthalmopathy.

The sample here was peripheral blood mononuclear cells (PBMCs), taken at new diagnosis, from a patient treated with antithyroid drugs. Source of these receptors: a woman under 40 with Graves disease.

This clonotype has only a few counts. CDR3: CASSPPTSSTDTQYF. CDR3 nucleotides: TGTGCCAGCAGTCCTCCCACCTCTAGCACAGATACGCAGTATTTT. The rearrangement uses TRBV12-3 or TRBV12-4 and TRBJ2-3; D gene ambiguous. V lost 5 bases to trimming and J lost 0 bases, with 12 bases between them. The CDR3 totals 15 residues.

This clonotype was picked up a small number of times. V is TRBV27 and J is TRBJ2-5; TRBD2 is a possible D gene (5 bases). The germline V gene has CDR1 MNHEY and CDR2 SMNVEV (reference sequence). The V and J ends lost 2 bases and 9 bases respectively, with 10 bases between them. The CDR3 extends over 12 amino acids. The CDR3 bases are TGTGCCAGCAGTTTAGTCGGAGGTCCCCAGTACTTC. Translating gives CASSLVGGPQYF.

This clonotype was found many times. The chain combines TRBV7-2 with TRBJ1-6, with 7 bases lining up with TRBD1. Germline V gene sequence: CDR1 SGHTA, CDR2 FQGNSA. This CDR3 contains 16 residues. J lost 7 bases, V lost 4 bases, and 10 bases had no gene match. The DNA for the CDR3 is TGTGCCAGCAGCTCTCTCACGACAGGGATAAATTCACCCCTCCACTTT. This codes for CASSSLTTGINSPLHF.

The chain joins TRBV6-2 or TRBV6-3 to TRBJ2-7, with 8 bases fitting TRBD2. The CDR3 contains 15 residues. Germline loops: CDR1 MNHEY, CDR2 SVGEGT. V shed 8 bases and J 3 bases; nucleotides not matched to a gene: 12. For the CDR3, the DNA is TGTGCCAGCGGCCCGTCGGCGGGGGGCCTCTACGAGCAGTACTTC. This encodes CASGPSAGGLYEQYF.

This clonotype was detected many times. The chain couples TRBV2 to TRBJ2-1; TRBD2 matches 9 bases. Per the germline V gene, CDR1 is SNHLY and CDR2 is FYNNEI. This CDR3 has 13 residues. Germline trimming cut 5 bases from V and 8 bases from J; bases unmatched to any gene: 4. The CDR3 DNA reads TGTGCCAGCAGTTCTAGCGGGGTTTATGAGCAGTTCTTC. Translating it yields CASSSSGVYEQFF.

The chain links TRBV2 to TRBJ2-2; TRBD2 matches at 11 bases. The V and J ends lost 5 bases and 7 bases, in that order; junction bases with no gene match: 6. CDR1 and CDR2 from the germline V gene are SNHLY and FYNNEI. The CDR3 extends over 15 amino acids. CDR3 coding DNA: TGTGCCAGCAGTCGGACTAGCGGGTACGGCGGGGAGCTGTTTTTT. The encoded protein is CASSRTSGYGGELFF.

This clonotype was recorded at least ten times. The chain carries TRBV15 and TRBJ2-1; D unresolved. The ends were cut back, 3 bases at V and 7 bases at J, with 16 bases in the middle. There are 15 residues in the CDR3. Per the germline V gene, CDR1 is LNHNV and CDR2 is YYDKDF (reference sequence). CDR3 residues: CATSRKSYRSNEQFF. In nucleotides, the CDR3 is TGTGCCACCAGCAGGAAATCTTATAGGTCGAATGAGCAGTTCTTC.

Worth noting for this clonotype: A read error may account for a junction end that differs from germline. The V gene is TRBV12-3 or TRBV12-4, the J gene TRBJ1-5; TRBD1 agrees at 8 bases. The CDR3 loop spans 17 amino acids. The CDR3 DNA sequence: TGTGCCAGCAGGTTAGGACAGGGTATCTTTCGGAATCAGCCCCAGCATTTT. Protein product: CASRLGQGIFRNQPQHF.

There are many counts of this clonotype. J is TRBJ2-1 and V is TRBV6-1, with a tentative D call TRBD1 (6 bases). The CDR3 spans 14 residues. Per germline, CDR1 MNHNS and CDR2 SASEGT. V was cut by 3 bases and J by 6 bases, with 12 bases left in between. CDR3 in DNA: TGTGCCAGCAGTGACAGGACAGTGGGCAATGAGCAGTTCTTC. Its translation: CASSDRTVGNEQFF.

This clonotype showed up many times. The rearrangement uses TRBV28 and TRBJ1-2; no definite D call. The CDR3 is made up of 12 amino acids. The V and J ends lost 2 bases and 5 bases respectively, with 6 bases between them. The germline V gene encodes CDR1 MDHEN and CDR2 SYDVKM. The CDR3: CASSLRVYGYTF. The CDR3 DNA reads as TGTGCCAGCAGTTTACGAGTGTATGGCTACACCTTC.

This clonotype occurred many times. This sequence joins TRBV6-2 or TRBV6-3 and TRBJ2-1; 9 bases are shared with TRBD2. Germline CDR1 and CDR2: MNHEY and SVGEGT. Germline trimming cut 2 bases from V and 2 bases from J; bases unmatched to any gene: 10. CDR3 size: 18 residues. CDR3 DNA sequence: TGTGCCAGCAGTTACGCAAGGAGGAGCGGGGGGACCTACAATGAGCAGTTCTTC. Its protein is CASSYARRSGGTYNEQFF.

There are many counts of this clonotype. The chain recombines TRBV18 with TRBJ2-3, with TRBD2 as a possible D gene (7 bases). V was clipped by 2 bases and J by 6 bases, with 9 bases between them. The CDR3 is 13 residues long. The V gene's germline CDR1 is KGHSH and CDR2 LQKENI. The CDR3 sequence: CASSPAGADTQYF. The CDR3 DNA reads as TGTGCCAGCTCACCAGCGGGGGCCGATACGCAGTATTTT.

About this clonotype: A read error may be the cause here, since a much bigger clone is one base away. This chain uses TRBV29-1 with TRBJ1-4; 7 bases align to TRBD1. Germline CDR1 and CDR2: SQVTM and ANQGSEA. The trim removed 5 bases at V and 8 bases at J, leaving 8 bases unmatched. The CDR3 covers 13 residues. CDR3 sequence (DNA): TGCAGCGTTTCCGGGGCAGGGGGGGAAAAACTGTTTTTT. This sequence encodes CSVSGAGGEKLFF.

The table lists this clonotype with many counts. The gene calls are TRBV5-1 and TRBJ2-1, with TRBD2 matching 13 bases. Trimming removed 3 bases from V and 8 bases from J; junction bases left unmatched: 8. This CDR3 region has 16 residues. CDR1 and CDR2 (germline): SGHRS, YFSETQ. As DNA, the CDR3 is TGCGCCAGCAGCTATCCGGGACTAGCGGGATGGGATGAGCAGTTCTTC. It specifies CASSYPGLAGWDEQFF. Using reference TRBV5-1 and TRBJ2-1 for the parts outside the CDR3, the full variable domain is KAGVTQTPRYLIKTRGQQVTLSCSPISGHRSVSWYQQTPGQGLQFLFEYFSETQRNKGNFPGRFSGRQFSNSRSEMNVSTLELGDSALYLCASSYPGLAGWDEQFFGPGTRLTVL.

This clonotype was observed many times. The CDR3 coding sequence is TGTGCCAGCAGTTTCGCCGGGACAGCTGAAGCTTTCTTT. Protein product: CASSFAGTAEAFF. The rearrangement uses TRBV12-3 or TRBV12-4 and TRBJ1-1; 7 positions match TRBD1. The CDR3 loop spans 13 amino acids. V shed 3 bases, J shed 6 bases, and the junction held 4 bases outside the gene matches.

This clonotype was detected ten times or more. The rearrangement joins TRBV7-3 to TRBJ1-6; a weak D match, TRBD1 (5 bases). The ends were cut back, 2 bases at V and 0 bases at J, with 17 bases in the middle. This CDR3 is 19 amino acids long. CDR1 SGHTA and CDR2 FQGTGA come from the germline V gene. CDR3 region: CASSLPGQYTSSYNSPLHF. The CDR3 DNA is TGTGCCAGCAGCTTACCAGGACAATATACGAGCTCCTATAATTCACCCCTCCACTTT.

The sample holds many counts of this clonotype. The rearrangement links TRBV3-1 to TRBJ2-7; unclear D gene. Trimming removed 1 base at V and 1 base at J, with 5 bases between. The CDR3 consists of 13 residues. CDR1 and CDR2 from the germline V gene are LGHDT and YNNKEL (reference sequence). The CDR3 DNA reads as TGTGCCAGCAGCCAAGCTTTTTCCTACGAGCAGTACTTC. Protein product: CASSQAFSYEQYF.

This clonotype was detected only a few times. The chain has TRBV3-1 and TRBJ2-3; D unclear. The CDR3 contains 15 residues. Trimming left V 0 bases short and J 0 bases short, with 7 bases between. The germline gives CDR1 LGHDT, CDR2 YNNKEL (reference sequence). The CDR3 nucleotides read TGTGCCAGCAGCCAAGAGGCCTACAGCACAGATACGCAGTATTTT. This encodes CASSQEAYSTDTQYF.

This clonotype was seen more than once but under ten times. V usage is TRBV12-3 or TRBV12-4 and J usage is TRBJ2-3; D may match TRBD1 or TRBD2 (5 bases each). Trimming left V 6 bases short and J 6 bases short, with 13 bases between. The CDR3 spans 13 residues. CDR3 sequence reads: CASSPGPGDTQYF. The CDR3 bases are TGTGCCAGCAGCCCGGGACCTGGGGATACGCAGTATTTT.

The rearrangement joins TRBV2 to TRBJ2-7; the D gene could be TRBD1 or TRBD2 (7 bases each). CDR3 length: 15 residues. V lost 6 bases, J lost 5 bases, and 20 bases lay in between. Germline V lookup: CDR1 SNHLY, CDR2 FYNNEI. CDR3 nucleotide sequence: TGTGCCAGCAGCCAAGCCAGGGGGGGTATCGACGAGCAGTACTTC. Translating gives CASSQARGGIDEQYF.

The V and J genes are TRBV28 and TRBJ1-2, with D perhaps TRBD1 (6 bases). Germline CDR1 is MDHEN and CDR2 is SYDVKM. V was cut by 2 bases and J by 1 base, with 11 bases left in between. This CDR3 is built from 15 residues. CDR3 residues: CASSLGTSNNYGYTF. The CDR3 DNA follows: TGTGCCAGCAGTTTAGGGACATCCAATAACTATGGCTACACCTTC.

This clonotype was seen ten or more times. The rearrangement joins TRBV12-3 or TRBV12-4 to TRBJ1-5, with 8 bases matching TRBD1. The ends lost 5 bases at V and 4 bases at J; junction bases unmatched: 7. CDR3 length: 15 residues. The CDR3 sequence: CASSLGDRFNQPQHF. The CDR3 DNA reads TGTGCCAGCAGTCTAGGGGACAGGTTTAATCAGCCCCAGCATTTT.

This clonotype was picked up a small number of times. V gene TRBV4-1 combines with J gene TRBJ1-1; D is unclear. The length of the CDR3 is 13 residues. The germline gives CDR1 MGHRA, CDR2 YSYEKL. Deletions cut 2 bases from V and 3 bases from J, with 7 bases between. The CDR3 is CASSQSGYTEAFF. In DNA, the CDR3 is TGCGCCAGCAGCCAAAGCGGGTACACTGAAGCTTTCTTT.

This clonotype was recorded many times. The chain employs TRBV6-5 and TRBJ1-3; the D is unclear. Trimming shortened V by 0 bases and J by 0 bases, and 12 bases separated the two germline ends. CDR3 length: 17 residues. Germline values: CDR1 MNHEY, CDR2 SVGAGI. CDR3 sequence (DNA): TGTGCCAGCAGTTACTCGAGTCCAGGCCACTCTGGAAACACCATATATTTT. Amino acid sequence: CASSYSSPGHSGNTIYF.

Concerning this clonotype: A clone one base away is much larger, so this may be a read error. This chain links TRBV7-8 with TRBJ2-3; perhaps TRBD1 as D (6 bases). CDR1 and CDR2 from the germline V gene are SGHVS and FQNEAQ. The CDR3 totals 14 residues. The CDR3 is CTSSQRQAGDTQYF. The CDR3 DNA follows: TGTACCAGCAGCCAACGACAGGCAGGAGATACGCAGTATTTT.

There are many counts of this clonotype. The V call is TRBV5-1, the J call TRBJ2-2; D is perhaps TRBD1 or TRBD2 (5 bases each). Germline assignment: CDR1 SGHRS and CDR2 YFSETQ. V dropped 4 bases and J dropped 5 bases, with 15 bases sitting between them. CDR3 length: 15 residues. CDR3 in DNA: TGCGCCAGCAGCCCAGGGACGTACTCTACCGGGGAGCTGTTTTTT. This sequence encodes CASSPGTYSTGELFF.

The chain uses TRBV18 and TRBJ2-2; D gene ambiguous. The length of the CDR3 is 13 residues. The germline V gene encodes CDR1 KGHSH and CDR2 LQKENI. V shed 4 bases and J shed 6 bases, with 9 bases lying between them. This CDR3 reads CASSLELAGELFF. In nucleotides, the CDR3 is TGTGCCAGCTCACTGGAGCTGGCCGGGGAGCTGTTTTTT. The full variable domain, completed using reference TRBV18 and TRBJ2-2, is NAGVMQNPRHLVRRRGQEARLRCSPMKGHSHVYWYRQLPEEGLKFMVYLQKENIIDESGMPKERFSAEFPKEGPSILRIQQVVRGDSAAYFCASSLELAGELFFGEGSRLTVL.

In its sample, this clonotype was seen many times. The chain has TRBV12-5 and TRBJ1-5; D might be TRBD1 (5 bases). The germline V gene has CDR1 LGHNT and CDR2 FRNRAP. This CDR3 region has 19 residues. Trimming removed 0 bases from V and 0 bases from J, with 18 bases in between. As DNA, the CDR3 is TGTGCTAGTGGTTTGGTACTCGGGACGGAGAGTTATAGCAATCAGCCCCAGCATTTT. This sequence encodes CASGLVLGTESYSNQPQHF.

Comments on this clonotype: A read error is likely here: a far larger clone is one base away. The chain is built from TRBV2 and TRBJ2-3, with a possible D match to TRBD2 (6 bases). The tail of the sequence fits TRBJ2-1 better, so the J call may be wrong. CDR1 and CDR2 from the germline V gene are SNHLY and FYNNEI. This CDR3 spans 15 amino acids. CDR3: CASTCPKLALVKQFF. The CDR3 DNA sequence: TGTGCCAGTACCTGCCCTAAACTAGCTTTGGTTAAGCAGTTCTTC.

The V call is TRBV24-1, the J call TRBJ1-2, with a possible D match to TRBD1 (6 bases). This CDR3 is built from 16 residues. Looked up from germline, CDR1 is KGHDR and CDR2 is SFDVKD. Between the trimmed V and J ends, which lost 5 bases and 4 bases, there was a span of 19 bases. The CDR3 DNA reads TGTGCCACCAGTGCCCCAAGGGGGGTTGCCCTCTATGGCTACACCTTC. This translates into CATSAPRGVALYGYTF.